Described below is a single T cell receptor beta chain sequence and its context. This clonotype was counted ten times or more. This clone's antigen is unknown. No base quality values were provided; no much bigger clone lies one nucleotide off. These data belong to a study of identical twins (dated by TCRdb to the mid-2010s). As for the study more broadly: The study deep-sequenced TCR alpha and beta repertoires from monozygotic twins, unrelated adults of various ages and cord blood to test whether fetal clonotypes persist. Replicate twin experiments were performed at different times using different library preparation protocols to rule out contamination. Findings and caveats that apply to the study as a whole: Excess twin sharing in beta out-of-frame sequences was weaker because fewer shared sequences lowered the signal-to-noise ratio. Because the same donors could not be followed over many years, the conclusions relied on cross-sectional statistical analysis. Out-of-frame TCR alpha sequences shared between twins showed an excess of low generation-probability sequences compared with coincidental sharing between unrelated individuals. In monozygotic twins, recombination models systematically underestimated out-of-frame TCR alpha sharing, but the models matched the sharing seen between unrelated individuals. Invariant T cells such as MAIT and iNKT could partly confound zero-insertion analyses, although diverse VJ usage argued against such confounding for most clonotypes. Abundant cord blood beta clonotypes carried fewer insertions; young adult naive repertoires showed a weaker similar trend, while memory repertoires showed none.

Between the V and J ends, shortened by 3 bases and 5 bases respectively, the junction contains 10 bases. Based on the germline V gene, the CDR1 and CDR2 sequences are MDHEN and SYDVKM. Reading from cysteine to phenylalanine, the CDR3 counts 13 amino acids. The CDR3 DNA has 39 bases and is translated from base 1. The library was made by 5' RACE. Sequencing was carried out with an Illumina HiSeq 2000. A universal primer binding site was introduced by template switching, and a unique molecular identifier was present in the final cDNA, enabling accurate counting of TCR cDNA molecules. Specific primers in the conserved constant-segment region were used to synthesize first-strand cDNA for the TCR alpha and beta chains. To control for contamination, every cDNA library was double barcoded, receiving both a SMART-Mk sample barcode and Illumina barcodes. Two successive PCR steps introduced TruSeq adapter sequences along with Illumina sample barcodes. The Illumina HiSeq platform was used with custom primers to sequence TCR alpha and beta cDNA libraries. Regarding the original processing steps: Unique molecular identifiers were extracted from raw reads with MiGEC, and CDR3 positions were determined with MiXCR. For each individual, recombination models were inferred using an EM algorithm with the repgenHMM and IGoR tools. The tcR package in R was used for shared clonotype analysis, with sharing normalized by the product of cloneset sizes. Out-of-frame nonproductive sequences were analyzed to study raw recombination free of thymic and clonal selection effects. The public reads were reanalyzed by TCRdb: fastp trimming at Q25, MiXCR alignment, in-frame beta chains only. Rows are unified per CDR3 protein, each entry keeping the most common DNA and genes. TCRdb, not the original authors, processed these V and J calls. The sample table shows 200,000 to 250,000 distinct CDR3 sequences, and approximately 7% are seen once. The ten biggest clones cover roughly 3.6% of the sample.

Every donor in the study was a healthy Caucasian. The twin cohort comprised three pairs of female monozygotic twins, all aged roughly 18 to 30 years. Miltenyi CD45RO+ enrichment and human naive T-cell isolation kits were used to isolate memory (CD45RO+) and naive T cells from PBMC. This sample was shared with a second study, whose subject was yellow fever vaccine responses in identical twins. The second paper states: According to the authors, the vaccine-induced T cell response in identical twins seemed to be partly convergent and partly specific to each individual. In the study, vaccine-responding T cell clones were precisely tracked in identical twins.

The V and J genes are TRBV28 and TRBJ2-5, with a tentative D gene TRBD2 over 5 matching bases. The sequenced sample consisted of memory (CD45RO+) T cells sorted from blood. This specimen's cell subset or site label, per the study, means: CD45RO+ enriched T cells. The clonotype comes from a woman between 18 and 29 years old in good health. The sequence in DNA is TGTGCCAGCAGTTTCAGGAGGTGGGAGACCCAGTACTTC. Translation gives CASSFRRWETQYF. The variable domain in full, with residues beyond the CDR3 obtained from the reference TRBV28 and TRBJ2-5 genes, is DVKVTQSSRYLVKRTGEKVFLECVQDMDHENMFWYRQDPGLGLRLIYFSYDVKMKEKGDIPEGYSVSREKKERFSLILESASTNQTSMYLCASSFRRWETQYFGPGTRLLVL.